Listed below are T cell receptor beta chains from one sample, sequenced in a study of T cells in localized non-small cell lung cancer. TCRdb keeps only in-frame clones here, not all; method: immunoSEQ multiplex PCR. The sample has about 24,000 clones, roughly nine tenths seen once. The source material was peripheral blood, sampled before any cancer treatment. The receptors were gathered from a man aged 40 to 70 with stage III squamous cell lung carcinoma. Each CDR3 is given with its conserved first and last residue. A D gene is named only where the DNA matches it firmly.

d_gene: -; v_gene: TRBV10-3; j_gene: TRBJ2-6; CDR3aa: CAINTGPGANVLTF; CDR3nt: TGTGCCATCAACACGGGTCCCGGGGCCAACGTCCTGACTTTC
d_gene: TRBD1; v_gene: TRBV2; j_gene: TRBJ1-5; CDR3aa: CASSVGGQGVGQPQHF; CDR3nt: TGTGCCAGCAGTGTGGGCGGACAGGGAGTTGGTCAGCCCCAGCATTTT
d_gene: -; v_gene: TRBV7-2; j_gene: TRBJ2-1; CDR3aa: CASSPDAWAAGSYNEQFF; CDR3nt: TGTGCCAGCAGCCCCGACGCGTGGGCCGCAGGCTCCTACAATGAGCAGTTCTTC
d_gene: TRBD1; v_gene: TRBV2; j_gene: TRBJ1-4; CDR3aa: CASSEAKGQVGVKLFF; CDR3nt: TGTGCCAGCAGTGAAGCGAAGGGACAGGTCGGAGTAAAACTGTTTTTT
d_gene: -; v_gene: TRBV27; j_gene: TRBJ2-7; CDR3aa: CASSLLSSYEQYF; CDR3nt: TGTGCCAGCAGTTTACTCAGCTCCTACGAGCAGTACTTC
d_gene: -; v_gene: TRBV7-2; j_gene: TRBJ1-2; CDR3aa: CASSPRRGGYTF; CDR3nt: TGTGCCAGCAGCCCCAGACGGGGAGGCTACACCTTC
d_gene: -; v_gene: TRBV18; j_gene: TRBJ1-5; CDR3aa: CASSPGGGDQPQHF; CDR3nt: TGTGCCAGCTCACCAGGCGGAGGGGATCAGCCCCAGCATTTT
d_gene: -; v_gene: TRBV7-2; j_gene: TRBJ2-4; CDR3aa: CASSLSGGLAKNIQYF; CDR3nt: TGTGCCAGCAGCTTAAGCGGAGGGTTAGCCAAAAACATTCAGTACTTC
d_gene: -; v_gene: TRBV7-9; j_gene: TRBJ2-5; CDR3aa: CASSPKAWETQYF; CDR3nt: TGTGCCAGCAGCCCCAAAGCCTGGGAGACCCAGTACTTC
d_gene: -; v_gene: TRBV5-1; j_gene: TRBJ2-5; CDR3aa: CASSTWSRDETQYF; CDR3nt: TGCGCCAGCAGCACCTGGTCCAGGGACGAGACCCAGTACTTC
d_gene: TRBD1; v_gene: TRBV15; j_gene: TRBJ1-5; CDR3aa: CATSPWTGRFSQPQHF; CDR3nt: TGTGCCACCAGCCCATGGACAGGGAGGTTCAGCCAGCCCCAGCATTTT
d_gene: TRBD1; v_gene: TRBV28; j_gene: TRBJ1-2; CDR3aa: CASSPSDRKDYGYTF; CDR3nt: TGTGCCAGCAGTCCCTCGGACAGGAAGGACTATGGCTACACCTTC
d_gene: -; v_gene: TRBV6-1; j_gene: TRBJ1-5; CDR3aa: CASSEEGTYSNQPQHF; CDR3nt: TGTGCCAGCAGTGAAGAGGGGACGTATAGCAATCAGCCCCAGCATTTT
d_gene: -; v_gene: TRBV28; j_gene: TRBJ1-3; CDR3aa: CASRVGTSSGNTIYF; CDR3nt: TGTGCCAGCAGGGTCGGGACCAGCTCTGGAAACACCATATATTTT
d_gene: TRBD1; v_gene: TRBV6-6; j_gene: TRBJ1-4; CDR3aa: CASSQPRGPGEKLFF; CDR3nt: TGTGCCAGCAGCCAACCCAGGGGGCCCGGGGAAAAACTGTTTTTT
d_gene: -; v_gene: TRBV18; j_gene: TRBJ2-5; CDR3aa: CASSQSTAQETQYF; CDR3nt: TGTGCCAGCTCACAGTCGACAGCTCAAGAGACCCAGTACTTC
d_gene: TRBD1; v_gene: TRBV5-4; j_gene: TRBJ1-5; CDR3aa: CASSLGTGGAGNQPQHF; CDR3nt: TGTGCCAGCAGCTTGGGGACAGGGGGCGCGGGCAATCAGCCCCAGCATTTT
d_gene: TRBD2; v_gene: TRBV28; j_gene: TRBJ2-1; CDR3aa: CASSLLAGGPNEQFF; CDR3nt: TGTGCCAGCAGTTTACTAGCGGGAGGGCCTAATGAGCAGTTCTTC
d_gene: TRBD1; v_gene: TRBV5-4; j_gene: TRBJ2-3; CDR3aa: CASSYDRDRPVDTQYF; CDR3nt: TGTGCCAGCAGCTACGACAGGGACCGGCCCGTGGATACGCAGTATTTT
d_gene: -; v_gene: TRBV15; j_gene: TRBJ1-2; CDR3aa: CATSRDGAAKTF; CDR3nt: TGTGCCACCAGCAGAGATGGAGCGGCTAAGACCTTC
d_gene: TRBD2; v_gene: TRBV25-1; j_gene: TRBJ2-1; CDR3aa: CASSDAGGYNEQFF; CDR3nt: TGTGCCAGCAGTGACGCGGGGGGATACAATGAGCAGTTCTTC
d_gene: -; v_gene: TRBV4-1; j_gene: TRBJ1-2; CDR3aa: CASSQDAGTHYGYTF; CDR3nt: TGCGCCAGCAGCCAAGATGCAGGGACTCACTATGGCTACACCTTC
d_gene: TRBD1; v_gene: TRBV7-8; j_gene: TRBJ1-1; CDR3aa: CASSGDRDTEAFF; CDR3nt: TGTGCCAGCAGCGGAGACAGGGATACTGAAGCTTTCTTT
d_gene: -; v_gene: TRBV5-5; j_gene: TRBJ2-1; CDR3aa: CASSWGRGGYNEQFF; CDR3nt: TGTGCCAGCAGCTGGGGGCGTGGCGGTTACAATGAGCAGTTCTTC
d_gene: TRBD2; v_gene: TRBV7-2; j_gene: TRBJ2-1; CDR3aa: CASSTSGLAGINEQFF; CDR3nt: TGTGCCAGCAGCACAAGCGGACTAGCGGGGATCAATGAGCAGTTCTTC